Below are 13 T cell receptor beta chains sequenced from a single sample in a study of CD8+ T cells in alopecia areata. Extracted from the samples, RNA was reverse transcribed into cDNA to serve as the sequencing template. Using immunoSEQ multiplex PCR, the repertoire was profiled, and TCRdb retains in-frame clones only, with some absent. The repertoire has about 150,000 clones, roughly 50% of them found once; the top ten carry nearly 6.5%. The input for sequencing was CD4+ T cells sorted from blood, taken at week 0. Source of these receptors: a human donor with alopecia areata.

V gene TRBV27 combines with J gene TRBJ1-4, with 9 bases identical to TRBD1. The CDR3 sequence is 16 residues long. Trimming cost V 0 bases and J 8 bases; bases outside gene matches: 7. Germline lookup yields CDR1 MNHEY and CDR2 SMNVEV (reference sequence). CDR3 sequence: CASSLSRDRVDEKLFF. CDR3 bases: TGTGCCAGCAGTTTATCCCGGGACAGGGTCGACGAAAAACTGTTTTTT.

This chain connects TRBV30 to TRBJ1-1, with 8 bases that match TRBD1. CDR1 and CDR2 (germline): GTSNPN, SVGIG (reference sequence). The CDR3 sequence is 14 residues long. V lost 4 bases to trimming and J lost 3 bases; unmatched junction nucleotides: 7. This CDR3 reads CAWTQDRAYTEAFF. CDR3 sequence (DNA): TGTGCCTGGACCCAGGACAGGGCCTACACTGAAGCTTTCTTT.

The V call is TRBV11-3, the J call TRBJ2-7; D might be TRBD2 (7 bases). The V end was cut by 3 bases, the J end by 6 bases, with 15 bases between. Germline V gene data show CDR1 as SGHNT and CDR2 as YENEEA. There are 14 residues in the CDR3. The CDR3 DNA reads as TGTGCCAGCAGCTTTAGGGGGGGGACCGCCGAGCAGTACTTC. The encoded protein is CASSFRGGTAEQYF. The whole variable domain, remainder taken from reference TRBV11-3 and TRBJ2-7, is EAGVVQSPRYKIIEKKQPVAFWCNPISGHNTLYWYLQNLGQGPELLIRYENEEAVDDSQLPKDRFSAERLKGVDSTLKIQPAELGDSAVYLCASSFRGGTAEQYFGPGTRLTVT.

This clone has a handful of counts. The CDR3 DNA reads as TGCAGCGTTGATGGCGCCCCGAGCTCTGGGGCCAACGTCCTGACTTTC. Translating it yields CSVDGAPSSGANVLTF. This sequence joins TRBV29-1 and TRBJ2-6; D gene unclear. The CDR3 runs to 16 residues. Germline V gene sequence: CDR1 SQVTM, CDR2 ANQGSEA. V lost 3 bases, J lost 0 bases, and 12 bases lay in between.

The chain joins TRBV5-6 to TRBJ2-3; D not certain. Deletions cut 2 bases from V and 5 bases from J, with 15 bases between. CDR1 is SGHDT and CDR2 is YYEEEE in the germline V gene. The CDR3 length is 15 residues. The CDR3 loop reads CASSLRSRALDTQYF. In nucleotides, the CDR3 is TGTGCCAGCAGCTTAAGGAGCAGAGCCCTAGATACGCAGTATTTT.

This chain uses TRBV7-9 with TRBJ1-6, with D perhaps matching TRBD1 (5 bases). V lost 2 bases, J lost 7 bases, and 12 bases lay in between. Germline CDR1 SEHNR, CDR2 FQNEAQ (reference sequence). The CDR3 sequence is 15 residues long. The CDR3 is CASSLSGAENSPLHF. CDR3 DNA sequence: TGTGCCAGCAGCTTAAGCGGGGCGGAGAATTCACCCCTCCACTTT.

The chain carries TRBV30 and TRBJ1-2; possible D gene TRBD1, 5 bases. V lost 1 base, J lost 5 bases, and 17 bases lay in between. CDR1 GTSNPN and CDR2 SVGIG come from the germline V gene (reference sequence). This CDR3 region has 15 residues. CDR3 DNA: TGTGCCTGGAGTGCCGACGGGACGGCGAGATATGGCTACACCTTC. It encodes CAWSADGTARYGYTF.

The chain carries TRBV7-9 and TRBJ2-3; unclear D gene. CDR3 size: 16 residues. CDR1 SEHNR and CDR2 FQNEAQ come from the germline V gene (reference sequence). Trimming took off 0 bases at V and 7 bases at J, with 17 bases between the two ends. The CDR3 region has the DNA TGTGCCAGCAGCTTAGCGCTAGGAACTCCTAGAAATACGCAGTATTTT. As protein: CASSLALGTPRNTQYF.

This rearrangement joins TRBV29-1 to TRBJ1-2; 11 nucleotides match TRBD1. Germline assignment: CDR1 SQVTM and CDR2 ANQGSEA. This CDR3 comprises 17 residues. Losses at the gene ends were 6 bases for V and 7 bases for J; bases not matched to a gene: 19. As DNA, the CDR3 is TGCAGCGTCGACTATGGGGGACAGGGGGAATCTATGTCTGGCTACACCTTC. It yields the protein CSVDYGGQGESMSGYTF.

The rearrangement joins TRBV5-6 to TRBJ2-1, with D tentatively TRBD1 or TRBD2 (6 bases each). The germline CDR1 and CDR2 sequences are SGHDT and YYEEEE. This CDR3 is 15 amino acids long. Deletions cut 3 bases from V and 10 bases from J, with 20 bases between. The CDR3 bases are TGTGCCAGCAGCTCGCTGGGGGGCCCGGGATACGAGCAGTTCTTC. Translation gives CASSSLGGPGYEQFF.

This clone has just a few counts. J is TRBJ1-1 and V is TRBV6-5; D is ambiguous. V was cut by 8 bases and J by 7 bases, with 11 bases left in between. Germline lookup yields CDR1 MNHEY and CDR2 SVGAGI. This CDR3 spans 11 amino acids. CDR3: CASRGRSEAFF. CDR3 nucleotide sequence: TGTGCCAGCCGGGGAAGAAGTGAAGCTTTCTTT.

In this sample, this clone turned up many times. The chain uses TRBV5-1 and TRBJ1-4; D is ambiguous. Germline CDR1 and CDR2: SGHRS and YFSETQ. This CDR3 has 15 residues. V lost 0 bases and J lost 0, with 6 bases in between. CDR3 in amino acids: CASSLERATNEKLFF. CDR3 sequence (DNA): TGCGCCAGCAGCTTGGAGCGTGCAACTAATGAAAAACTGTTTTTT.

Only one count was recorded for this clone. The chain is built from TRBV29-1 and TRBJ1-2, with no clear D. Trimming took off 7 bases at V and 1 base at J, with 16 bases between the two ends. The CDR3 runs to 14 residues. Germline V gene data show CDR1 as SQVTM and CDR2 as ANQGSEA. CDR3 region: CSASAQNFNYGYTF. CDR3 nucleotides: TGCAGCGCCTCGGCACAGAACTTTAACTATGGCTACACCTTC.